The sequence of this T cell receptor beta chain was determined in a study of T cell responses to AZD1222 COVID-19 vaccine. Study context: Doses given second, at about 4 or about 12 weeks, were pooled.

Measured with immunoSEQ multiplex PCR; TCRdb has only the in-frame clones, and not every one. The sample lists approximately 120,000 clones, around nine tenths occurring once. This clonotype originated in an adult in good health. Sequencing was performed on peripheral blood, taken on day 0 of AZD1222 vaccination.

In DNA form, the CDR3 reads TGCAGCGCCACACAGGGTGTAGTGAACACTGAAGCTTTCTTT. This gives the protein CSATQGVVNTEAFF. The chain links TRBV29-1 to TRBJ1-1; D possibly corresponds to TRBD1 (6 bases). Trimming shortened V by 7 bases and J by 0 bases, and 15 bases separated the two germline ends. Per germline, CDR1 SQVTM and CDR2 ANQGSEA. This CDR3 spans 14 amino acids.